The next 2 T cell receptor beta chains were all read from a single sample in a study of cytomegalovirus exposure and HLA in healthy donors. Sequenced by immunoSEQ multiplex PCR; TCRdb stores in-frame clones only, minus some. This table has about 130,000 clones, roughly 91% appearing once. Material for sequencing was PBMCs. The source of these receptors is a man aged 25-40 years in good health and CMV-seronegative.

This sequence joins TRBV7-6 and TRBJ2-2; 9 nucleotides align to TRBD1. Germline CDR1 and CDR2: SGHVS and FNYEAQ. Losses at the gene ends were 5 bases for V and 3 bases for J; bases not matched to a gene: 7. The CDR3 runs to 16 residues. CDR3 in DNA: TGTGCCAGCAGCATCACAGGGGGCGGGTACACCGGGGAGCTGTTTTTT. Translated, it gives CASSITGGGYTGELFF.

J is TRBJ2-1 and V is TRBV7-2, with D tentatively TRBD2 (6 bases). The CDR3 length is 14 residues. V was trimmed by 5 bases and J by 5 bases, leaving 13 bases between them. CDR1 and CDR2 (germline): SGHTA, FQGNSA. CDR3 nucleotides: TGTGCCAGCAGCCCTGGGCGGGACCACAATGAGCAGTTCTTC. This encodes CASSPGRDHNEQFF.